Each of the 20 T cell receptor beta chains below was sequenced from the same sample in a study of T cell repertoires in cytomegalovirus infection. TCRdb re-derived calls from the reads in MiXCR, one entry per CDR3 protein. Of fewer than 55,000 distinct CDR3 sequences in the sample, roughly a fifth were seen once. These receptors have no known antigen. Here the sequenced sample was CD8+ T cells from cultured PBMCs, taken from culture after CMV antigen stimulation. The receptors here all came from a human donor in good health (CMV status not recorded). Some clones in this sample may be carry-over from other donors' samples.

The chain couples TRBV7-2 to TRBJ1-3; no firm D call. Trimming cost V 9 bases and J 0 bases, with 15 bases left between them. This CDR3 is 15 amino acids long. Per the germline V gene, CDR1 is SGHTA and CDR2 is FQGNSA. As DNA, the CDR3 is TGTGCCAGTTTGGCCGCGGGGAGCTCTGGAAACACCATATATTTT. Protein: CASLAAGSSGNTIYF.

J is TRBJ1-2 and V is TRBV9, with D possibly TRBD1 on 5 matching bases. Germline-derived CDR1 and CDR2 are SGDLS and YYNGEE. The length of the CDR3 is 15 residues. Trimming took off 0 bases at V and 7 bases at J, with 16 bases between the two ends. CDR3: CASSVASQPGGGYTF. In DNA, the CDR3 is TGTGCCAGCAGCGTAGCTTCACAGCCTGGGGGTGGCTACACCTTC. The full variable domain, completed using reference TRBV9 and TRBJ1-2, is DSGVTQTPKHLITATGQRVTLRCSPRSGDLSVYWYQQSLDQGLQFLIQYYNGEERAKGNILERFSAQQFPDLHSELNLSSLELGDSALYFCASSVASQPGGGYTFGSGTRLTVV.

CDR3 loop: CASSLNPRPGQLNTEAFF. The CDR3 DNA follows: TGTGCCAGCAGCTTAAATCCCCGGCCGGGACAGCTGAACACTGAAGCTTTCTTT. The rearrangement joins TRBV7-3 to TRBJ1-1, with TRBD1 matching over 7 bases. The CDR3 totals 18 residues. The V gene end was trimmed by 1 base and the J gene end by 0 bases; junction bases not matched to a gene: 11. The germline gives CDR1 SGHTA, CDR2 FQGTGA.

This clonotype showed up just a few times. The chain combines TRBV7-2 with TRBJ1-2; 10 nucleotides line up with TRBD1. The J segment lost 10 bases and the V segment lost 3 bases, leaving 5 bases of the junction unmatched. Looked up from germline, CDR1 is SGHTA and CDR2 is FQGNSA. The CDR3 covers 13 residues. CDR3 protein: CASSLGQGKVYTF. CDR3 in DNA: TGTGCCAGCAGCTTGGGACAGGGGAAAGTCTACACCTTC.

The chain carries TRBV5-1 and TRBJ1-1; tentatively, D is TRBD1 (5 bases). The length of the CDR3 is 14 residues. Germline assignment: CDR1 SGHRS and CDR2 YFSETQ. V dropped 4 bases and J dropped 4 bases, with 14 bases sitting between them. As DNA, the CDR3 is TGCGCCAGCAGCCCCGACAGAGTGTTCACTGAAGCTTTCTTT. This gives the protein CASSPDRVFTEAFF.

A few counts support this clonotype. The chain recombines TRBV7-8 with TRBJ2-1; 9 bases agree with TRBD2. The CDR3 consists of 15 residues. Germline values: CDR1 SGHVS, CDR2 FQNEAQ. V lost 5 bases to trimming and J lost 3 bases; unmatched junction nucleotides: 5. CDR3 sequence (DNA): TGTGCCAGCAGCCTTAGCGGGGGTTACTACAATGAGCAGTTCTTC. Translating it yields CASSLSGGYYNEQFF.

This CDR3 is CSVSGPRGVGYTF. CDR3 DNA sequence: TGCAGCGTTTCCGGGCCCCGAGGAGTGGGCTACACCTTC. J is TRBJ1-2 and V is TRBV29-1; D is unresolved. Deletions cut 5 bases from V and 8 bases from J, with 18 bases between. Germline V gene lookup returns CDR1 SQVTM and CDR2 ANQGSEA. The CDR3 consists of 13 residues. Based on the CDR3 plus reference TRBV29-1 and TRBJ1-2, the full variable domain is SAVISQKPSRDICQRGTSLTIQCQVDSQVTMMFWYRQQPGQSLTLIATANQGSEATYESGFVIDKFPISRPNLTFSTLTVSNMSPEDSSIYLCSVSGPRGVGYTFGSGTRLTVV.

This clonotype appeared a few times. This chain links TRBV12-3 or TRBV12-4 with TRBJ1-2; maybe TRBD1 (6 bases). The CDR3 contains 12 residues. V was cut by 2 bases and J by 5 bases, with 6 bases left in between. CDR3 coding DNA: TGTGCCAGCAGTTTACAGGGGTATGGCTACACCTTC. Amino acids: CASSLQGYGYTF.

This clonotype was detected only a few times. The chain has TRBV5-5 and TRBJ1-5; 7 bases fit TRBD1. J was trimmed by 8 bases and V by 4 bases; bases with no gene match: 12. The CDR3 consists of 15 residues. Germline CDR1 is SGHKS and CDR2 is YYEKEE (reference sequence). CDR3 residues: CASSLRWDSPKPQHF. DNA of the CDR3: TGTGCCAGCAGCCTGCGCTGGGACAGTCCGAAGCCCCAGCATTTT. Together with reference TRBV5-5 and TRBJ1-5, the CDR3 gives the full variable domain: DAGVTQSPTHLIKTRGQQVTLRCSPISGHKSVSWYQQVLGQGPQFIFQYYEKEERGRGNFPDRFSARQFPNYSSELNVNALLLGDSALYLCASSLRWDSPKPQHFGDGTRLSIL.

This clonotype was picked up a small number of times. The chain has TRBV12-3 or TRBV12-4 and TRBJ1-5; D unresolved. There are 14 residues in the CDR3. Trimming removed 2 bases at V and 4 bases at J, with 9 bases between. The CDR3 here is CASSLPDGNQPQHF. As DNA, the CDR3 is TGTGCCAGCAGTTTACCCGACGGGAATCAGCCCCAGCATTTT.

A few counts support this clonotype. The J gene is TRBJ1-2, the V gene TRBV6-2 or TRBV6-3, with TRBD1 as a possible D gene (5 bases). V was trimmed by 8 bases and J by 0 bases, leaving 28 bases between them. The germline gives CDR1 MNHEY, CDR2 SVGEGT. The CDR3 has 19 residues. The chain's CDR3 is CASRLLTFGGHVTNYGYTF. The CDR3 DNA follows: TGTGCCAGCCGTTTACTAACCTTTGGAGGACACGTTACTAACTATGGCTACACCTTC.

In its sample, this clonotype was seen a few times. The rearrangement uses TRBV7-8 and TRBJ1-2; possibly TRBD1 for D (5 bases). CDR1 is SGHVS and CDR2 is FQNEAQ in the germline V gene. This CDR3 has 14 amino acids. Trimming took off 5 bases at V and 2 bases at J, with 12 bases between the two ends. As DNA, the CDR3 is TGTGCCAGCAGCGACGGCAGGGCCAACTATGGCTACACCTTC. This translates into CASSDGRANYGYTF.

The V gene is TRBV12-3 or TRBV12-4, the J gene TRBJ1-6; the D gene is possibly TRBD1 (5 bases). V was trimmed by 4 bases and J by 7 bases, leaving 20 bases between them. The CDR3 has 17 amino acids. The chain's CDR3 is CASSSDRGLVGNSPLHF. Here the CDR3 DNA reads TGTGCCAGCAGTTCCGATCGGGGCCTAGTGGGGAATTCACCCCTCCACTTT.

For this clonotype: Relative to the germline gene, one junction end is altered; a read error may explain this. This sequence joins TRBV7-9 and TRBJ2-3; either TRBD1 or TRBD2 may fit D (6 bases each). CDR1 is SEHNR and CDR2 is FQNEAQ in the germline V gene (reference sequence). The CDR3 is made up of 15 amino acids. CDR3 protein: CASSLAEGVTDTQYF. CDR3 DNA sequence: TGTGCCAGCAGTTTAGCGGAGGGGGTCACAGATACGCAGTATTTT.

There are a few counts of this clonotype. This chain joins TRBV7-9 and TRBJ2-5; no clear D. Germline V gene data show CDR1 as SEHNR and CDR2 as FQNEAQ (reference sequence). The CDR3 runs 16 residues. V was shortened by 1 base and J by 1 base, with 13 bases between the two germline ends. The CDR3 region is CASSLGVNAFQETQYF. For the CDR3, the DNA is TGTGCCAGCAGCTTAGGGGTGAACGCCTTCCAAGAGACCCAGTACTTC.

The chain is built from TRBV7-2 and TRBJ2-7; 8 bases fit TRBD1. Germline V gene lookup returns CDR1 SGHTA and CDR2 FQGNSA. The CDR3 has 15 amino acids. The junction had 10 bases not matched to a gene; V was cut back by 5 bases and J by 4 bases. CDR3 residues: CASSPVDRGDYEQYF. CDR3 coding DNA: TGTGCCAGCAGCCCGGTAGACAGGGGCGATTACGAGCAGTACTTC.

Only a few counts were recorded for this clonotype. V usage is TRBV5-5 and J usage is TRBJ1-2; unclear D gene. Germline V gene data show CDR1 as SGHKS and CDR2 as YYEKEE (reference sequence). The CDR3 totals 16 residues. V was shortened by 5 bases and J by 1 base, with 18 bases between the two germline ends. The CDR3 DNA sequence: TGTGCCAGCAGTCTAGACCGGAACACGGGTAACTATGGCTACACCTTC. Protein: CASSLDRNTGNYGYTF.

This clonotype occurred a few times. The chain combines TRBV19 with TRBJ1-6; D is ambiguous. CDR1 LNHDA and CDR2 SQIVND come from the germline V gene (reference sequence). Trimming took off 3 bases at V and 9 bases at J, with 15 bases between the two ends. The length of the CDR3 is 15 residues. The CDR3 DNA sequence: TGTGCCAGTAGTATCAGCCTTACATGGGGTTCACCCCTCCACTTT. Encoded protein: CASSISLTWGSPLHF.

This clonotype has more than one count but fewer than ten. This sequence joins TRBV6-6 and TRBJ2-5; 9 bases are a match to TRBD2. The CDR3 contains 16 residues. V shed 2 bases and J 2 bases; nucleotides not matched to a gene: 6. Germline assignment: CDR1 MNHNY and CDR2 SVGAGI (reference sequence). The CDR3 loop reads CASSYPAGGVQETQYF. The CDR3, as DNA: TGTGCCAGCAGTTACCCCGCGGGGGGGGTACAAGAGACCCAGTACTTC.

The rearrangement joins TRBV7-2 to TRBJ2-7, with a tentative D call TRBD2 (5 bases). Germline V gives CDR1 SGHTA, CDR2 FQGNSA. Trimming removed 3 bases from V and 7 bases from J, with 16 bases in between. The CDR3 is 14 residues long. This CDR3 is CASSFPAAAEEQYF. The CDR3 nucleotides are TGTGCCAGCAGCTTCCCAGCGGCGGCCGAGGAGCAGTACTTC.